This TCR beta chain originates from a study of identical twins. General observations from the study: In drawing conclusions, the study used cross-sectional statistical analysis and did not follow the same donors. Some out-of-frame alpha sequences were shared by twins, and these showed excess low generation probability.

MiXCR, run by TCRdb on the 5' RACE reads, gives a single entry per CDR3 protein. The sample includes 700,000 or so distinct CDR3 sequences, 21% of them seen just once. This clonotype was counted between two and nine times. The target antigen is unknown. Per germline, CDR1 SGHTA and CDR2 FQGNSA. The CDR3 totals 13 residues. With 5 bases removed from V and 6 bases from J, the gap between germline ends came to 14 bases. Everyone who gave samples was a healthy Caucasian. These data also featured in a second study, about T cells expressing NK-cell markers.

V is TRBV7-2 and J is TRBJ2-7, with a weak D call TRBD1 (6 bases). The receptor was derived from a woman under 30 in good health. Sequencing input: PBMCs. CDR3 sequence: CASSEDRLGEQYF. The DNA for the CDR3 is TGTGCCAGCAGCGAGGACAGATTGGGCGAGCAGTACTTC. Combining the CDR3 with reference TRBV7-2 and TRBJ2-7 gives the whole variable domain GAGVSQSPSNKVTEKGKDVELRCDPISGHTALYWYRQSLGQGLEFLIYFQGNSAPDKSGLPSDRFSAERTGGSVSTLTIQRTQQEDSAVYLCASSEDRLGEQYFGPGTRLTVT.